This TCR beta chain stems from a study of OX40 agonist ivuxolimab in advanced cancers. Study at large: Subjects had a mean age of around 63 years, with a range of 23 to 79; just over 80% were male.

Profiling relied on immunoSEQ multiplex PCR, and the TCRdb table lists in-frame clones only, not all of them. The sample carries about 86,000 clones, roughly nine tenths recorded once. Study-wide results and caveats: Certain nonresponders likewise exhibited a low normalized T-cell clonal expansion. Clones of CD4+ and CD8+ blood T cells grew by week 6 at doses of 0.1 to 3.0 mg/kg. Antigens targeted by the expanded peripheral T cells were not determined.

The CDR3 sequence is 16 residues long. CDR1 is GTSNPN, CDR2 SVGIG, per germline (reference sequence). Trimming stripped 1 base from V and 0 bases from J, with 13 bases between. On this clone itself: As yet, its antigen is unknown.

V usage is TRBV30 and J usage is TRBJ1-3, with no clear D. The clonotype comes from an adult with an advanced solid tumor such as melanoma, head and neck, liver or kidney cancer. This specimen was CD4+ or CD8+ T cells sorted from blood, taken in a trial of the OX40 agonist ivuxolimab. This chain's CDR3 is CAWSGASPGSGNTIYF. CDR3 nucleotides: TGTGCCTGGAGTGGGGCCAGCCCGGGCTCTGGAAACACCATATATTTT.